These 14 T cell receptor beta chains came from one sample sequenced in a study of CD8 T cells in ankylosing spondylitis. TCRdb re-analysed the 5' RACE reads in MiXCR, keeping a single row per CDR3 protein. The data hold roughly 240,000 distinct CDR3 sequences, with roughly 32% observed a single time. The sequencing sample was made of blood, either unsorted or a sorted T cell fraction (not recorded which). The receptors were sampled from a male donor with ankylosing spondylitis or in good health (not recorded which).

The sample holds a few counts of this clonotype. The rearrangement uses TRBV20-1 and TRBJ2-1; 8 positions agree with TRBD2. CDR3 length equals 14 residues. The J segment lost 10 bases and the V segment lost 1 base, leaving 9 bases of the junction unmatched. CDR1 DFQATT and CDR2 SNEGSKA come from the germline V gene (reference sequence). DNA for the CDR3: TGCAGTGCTAGAGCGGGGGGGCCGATAAGGGAGCAGTTCTTC. The encoded protein is CSARAGGPIREQFF.

This clonotype has just one count. The chain joins TRBV9 to TRBJ2-3; TRBD2 aligns across 9 bases. V lost 0 bases and J lost 2; bases outside the gene matches: 4. CDR1 SGDLS and CDR2 YYNGEE come from the germline V gene. The CDR3 covers 16 residues. In DNA form, the CDR3 reads TGTGCCAGCAGCGTAGCGCTAGCGGGGATCACAGATACGCAGTATTTT. Translated, it gives CASSVALAGITDTQYF. The entire variable domain, with the rest obtained from reference TRBV9 and TRBJ2-3, is as follows: DSGVTQTPKHLITATGQRVTLRCSPRSGDLSVYWYQQSLDQGLQFLIQYYNGEERAKGNILERFSAQQFPDLHSELNLSSLELGDSALYFCASSVALAGITDTQYFGPGTRLTVL.

V usage is TRBV24-1 and J usage is TRBJ2-2; a possible D gene is TRBD1 (5 bases). Germline loops: CDR1 KGHDR, CDR2 SFDVKD. This CDR3 comprises 14 residues. Trimming left V 9 bases short and J 2 bases short, with 12 bases between. CDR3 residues: CATSGQGNTGELFF. As DNA, the CDR3 is TGTGCCACCTCCGGGCAGGGAAACACCGGGGAGCTGTTTTTT.

The genes are TRBV12-3 or TRBV12-4 and TRBJ2-5; D might be TRBD2 (7 bases). V shed 6 bases and J shed 5 bases, with 19 bases lying between them. The length of the CDR3 is 15 residues. CDR3 DNA sequence: TGTGCCAGCAGAGCCTCGGGGGGCGCGGGGGAGACCCAGTACTTC. As protein: CASRASGGAGETQYF.

The table lists this clonotype with a few counts. This chain connects TRBV7-9 to TRBJ1-3, with 8 bases fitting TRBD1. Germline-derived CDR1 and CDR2 are SEHNR and FQNEAQ (reference sequence). The CDR3 runs 16 residues. DNA for the CDR3: TGTGCTACCCGGACAGGGAGGGGTTCCTCTGGAAACACCATATATTTT. The encoded protein is CATRTGRGSSGNTIYF. The variable domain in full, completed from reference TRBV7-9 and TRBJ1-3, reads DTGVSQNPRHKITKRGQNVTFRCDPISEHNRLYWYRQTLGQGPEFLTYFQNEAQLEKSRLLSDRFSAERPKGSFSTLEIQRTEQGDSAMYLCATRTGRGSSGNTIYFGEGSWLTVV.

V and J are TRBV20-1 and TRBJ2-1; 8 bases align to TRBD2. CDR3 length: 15 amino acids. Germline V lookup: CDR1 DFQATT, CDR2 SNEGSKA (reference sequence). Trimming cost V 0 bases and J 6 bases; bases outside gene matches: 7. The CDR3, as DNA: TGCAGTGCTAGAGAAGGGGAGGGGACTAGCAATGAGCAGTTCTTC. It specifies CSAREGEGTSNEQFF.

The chain carries TRBV5-1 and TRBJ2-3; D may be TRBD2 (5 bases). Looked up from germline, CDR1 is SGHRS and CDR2 is YFSETQ. V was pared by 4 bases and J by 0 bases, with 12 bases between. The CDR3 covers 15 residues. In DNA, the CDR3 is TGCGCCAGCAGCCCCCGGCGGGCCAGCACAGATACGCAGTATTTT. Translating gives CASSPRRASTDTQYF.

This clonotype was detected ten times or more. The genes are TRBV29-1 and TRBJ2-3, with 8 nucleotides matching TRBD2. V was clipped by 4 bases and J by 7 bases; unmatched bases: 13. The CDR3 runs 15 residues. Germline values: CDR1 SQVTM, CDR2 ANQGSEA. CDR3 amino acids: CSVAIGGVARNTQYF. The CDR3 nucleotides are TGCAGCGTTGCCATCGGGGGGGTAGCAAGGAATACGCAGTATTTT.

The V and J genes are TRBV29-1 and TRBJ2-5; 7 bases align to TRBD1. The CDR3 runs 12 residues. Germline CDR1 is SQVTM and CDR2 is ANQGSEA. V trimming: 6 bases; J trimming: 5 bases; junction bases outside the gene matches: 6. The CDR3 nucleotides are TGCAGCGTACTGACAGGGACGGAGACCCAGTACTTC. Amino acid sequence: CSVLTGTETQYF.

The rearrangement joins TRBV20-1 to TRBJ1-1, with D possibly matching TRBD1 (6 bases). V shed 6 bases and J shed 1 base, with 15 bases lying between them. The CDR3 runs 14 residues. Germline loops: CDR1 DFQATT, CDR2 SNEGSKA (reference sequence). CDR3 nucleotide sequence: TGCAGTGCCCTTCCGGTGGGACAGAACACTGAAGCTTTCTTT. This sequence encodes CSALPVGQNTEAFF.

This sequence joins TRBV6-2 or TRBV6-3 and TRBJ2-3, with D hard to call. Looked up from germline, CDR1 is MNHEY and CDR2 is SVGEGT. V dropped 4 bases and J dropped 0 bases, with 11 bases sitting between them. The CDR3 spans 15 residues. The CDR3 loop is CASSSGSSSTDTQYF. CDR3 coding DNA: TGTGCCAGCAGTTCAGGATCTTCTAGCACAGATACGCAGTATTTT.

This clonotype was counted a few times. CDR3 nucleotides: TGTGCCATCAGTGAGTCGAGGGTCAGACCGAACACTGAAGCTTTCTTT. Its protein is CAISESRVRPNTEAFF. The genes are TRBV10-3 and TRBJ1-1; D remains unclear. CDR1 and CDR2 (germline): ENHRY, SYGVKD. The CDR3 is made up of 16 amino acids. The V and J ends lost 0 bases and 1 base respectively, with 12 bases between them.

CDR3 protein: CASSPSLAGTQETQYF. CDR3 sequence (DNA): TGTGCCAGCAGCCCCTCCCTAGCGGGGACTCAAGAGACCCAGTACTTC. This chain connects TRBV11-2 to TRBJ2-5; 9 bases match TRBD2. J gave up 2 bases and V 5 bases, and 9 bases lay outside the gene matches. The CDR3 has 16 amino acids. Germline V CDR1 and CDR2: SGHAT, FQNNGV.

This rearrangement joins TRBV12-3 or TRBV12-4 to TRBJ1-2; possible D gene TRBD1, 6 bases. The CDR3 is 15 amino acids. Trimming shortened V by 6 bases and J by 3 bases, and 17 bases separated the two germline ends. CDR3 in DNA: TGTGCCAGCAGCTTTGTCCAACAGGGACACTATGGCTACACCTTC. It encodes CASSFVQQGHYGYTF.